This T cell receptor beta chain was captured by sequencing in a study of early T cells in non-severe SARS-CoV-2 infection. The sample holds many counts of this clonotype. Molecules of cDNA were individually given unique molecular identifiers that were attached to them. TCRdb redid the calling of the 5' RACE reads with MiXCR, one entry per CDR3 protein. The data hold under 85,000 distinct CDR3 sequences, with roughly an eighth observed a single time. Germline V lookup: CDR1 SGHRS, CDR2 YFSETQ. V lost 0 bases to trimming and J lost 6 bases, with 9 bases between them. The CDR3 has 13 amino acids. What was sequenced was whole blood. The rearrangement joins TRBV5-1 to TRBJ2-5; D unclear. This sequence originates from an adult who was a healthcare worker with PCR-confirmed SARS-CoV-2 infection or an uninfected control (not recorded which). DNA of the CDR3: TGCGCCAGCAGCTTGGAGGGTCAAAAGACCCAGTACTTC. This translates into CASSLEGQKTQYF.